This T cell receptor beta chain emerged from a study of cytomegalovirus exposure and HLA in healthy donors. General observations from the study: In most subjects, TCR beta sequences reportedly gave accurate predictions of HLA-A and HLA-B alleles. As a later analysis revealed, most CMV-associated TCR beta chains appeared HLA-restricted. CMV antigen specificity of a few CMV-associated chains was confirmed in vitro. After further analysis at a later stage, 16,951 TCR beta sequences were associated with HLA alleles at 0.05 false discovery rate.

With 60 Vbeta and 13 Jbeta primers, the PCR was carried out. Repertoires were generated with immunoSEQ multiplex PCR, while TCRdb's copy carries only in-frame clones and drops some. Of approximately 190,000 clones in the sample, about 84% were seen once. Looked up from germline, CDR1 is MNHNY and CDR2 is SVGAGI (reference sequence). Trimming removed 6 bases from V and 11 bases from J, with 13 bases in between. The CDR3 runs 11 residues. This clone was seen a single time. The antigen remains undetermined. The sample was PBMCs. The source of this sequence is a man over 45 in good health and CMV-seronegative. The chain couples TRBV6-6 to TRBJ1-1, with a possible D match to TRBD1 (5 bases). The CDR3 region is CASRGLGWAFF. CDR3 in DNA: TGTGCCAGCAGGGGGCTTGGATGGGCTTTCTTT.